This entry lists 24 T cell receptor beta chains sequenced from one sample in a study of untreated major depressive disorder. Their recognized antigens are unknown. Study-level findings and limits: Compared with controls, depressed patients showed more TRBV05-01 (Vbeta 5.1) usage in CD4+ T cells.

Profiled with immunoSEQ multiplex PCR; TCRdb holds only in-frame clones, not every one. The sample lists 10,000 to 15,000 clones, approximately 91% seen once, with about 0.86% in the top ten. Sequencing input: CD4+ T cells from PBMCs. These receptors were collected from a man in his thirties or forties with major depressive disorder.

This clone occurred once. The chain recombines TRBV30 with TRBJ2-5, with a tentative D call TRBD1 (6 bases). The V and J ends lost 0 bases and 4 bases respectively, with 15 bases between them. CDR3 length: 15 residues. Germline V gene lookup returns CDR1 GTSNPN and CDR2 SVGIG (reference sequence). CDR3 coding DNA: TGTGCCTGGAGTGTGCAGCGAGGGGGTCGAGAGACCCAGTACTTC. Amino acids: CAWSVQRGGRETQYF.

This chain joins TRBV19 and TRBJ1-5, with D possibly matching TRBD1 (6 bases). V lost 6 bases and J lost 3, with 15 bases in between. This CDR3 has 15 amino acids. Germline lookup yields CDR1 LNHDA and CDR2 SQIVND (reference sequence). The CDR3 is CASSRAGADNQPQHF. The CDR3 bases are TGTGCCAGTAGCAGAGCAGGGGCAGACAATCAGCCCCAGCATTTT. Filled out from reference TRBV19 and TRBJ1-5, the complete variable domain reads DGGITQSPKYLFRKEGQNVTLSCEQNLNHDAMYWYRQDPGQGLRLIYYSQIVNDFQKGDIAEGYSVSREKKESFPLTVTSAQKNPTAFYLCASSRAGADNQPQHFGDGTRLSIL.

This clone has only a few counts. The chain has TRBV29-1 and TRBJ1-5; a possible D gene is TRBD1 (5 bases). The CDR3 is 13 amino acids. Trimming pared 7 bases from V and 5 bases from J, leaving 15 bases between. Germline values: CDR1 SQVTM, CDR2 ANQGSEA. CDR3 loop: CSASLGGDQPQHF. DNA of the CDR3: TGCAGCGCTTCCCTCGGGGGGGATCAGCCCCAGCATTTT. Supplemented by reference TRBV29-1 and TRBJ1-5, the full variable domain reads SAVISQKPSRDICQRGTSLTIQCQVDSQVTMMFWYRQQPGQSLTLIATANQGSEATYESGFVIDKFPISRPNLTFSTLTVSNMSPEDSSIYLCSASLGGDQPQHFGDGTRLSIL.

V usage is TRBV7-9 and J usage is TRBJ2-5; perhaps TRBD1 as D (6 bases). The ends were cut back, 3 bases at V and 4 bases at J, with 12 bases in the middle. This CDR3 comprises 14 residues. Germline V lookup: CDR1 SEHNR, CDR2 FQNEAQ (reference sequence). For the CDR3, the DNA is TGTGCCAGCAGCTTCCTGACAGGTTCAGAGACCCAGTACTTC. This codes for CASSFLTGSETQYF.

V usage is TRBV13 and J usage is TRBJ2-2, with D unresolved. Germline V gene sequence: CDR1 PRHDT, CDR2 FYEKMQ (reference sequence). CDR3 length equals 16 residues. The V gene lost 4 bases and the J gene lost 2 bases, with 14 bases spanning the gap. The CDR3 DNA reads TGTGCCAGCAGCTATGGACCCAACGGTAACACCGGGGAGCTGTTTTTT. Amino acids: CASSYGPNGNTGELFF.

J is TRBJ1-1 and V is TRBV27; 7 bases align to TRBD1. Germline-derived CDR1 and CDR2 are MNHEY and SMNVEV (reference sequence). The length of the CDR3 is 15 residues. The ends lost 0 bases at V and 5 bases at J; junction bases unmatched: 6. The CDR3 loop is CASSLSRQGLTEAFF. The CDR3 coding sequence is TGTGCCAGCAGTTTATCGAGACAGGGCTTAACTGAAGCTTTCTTT.

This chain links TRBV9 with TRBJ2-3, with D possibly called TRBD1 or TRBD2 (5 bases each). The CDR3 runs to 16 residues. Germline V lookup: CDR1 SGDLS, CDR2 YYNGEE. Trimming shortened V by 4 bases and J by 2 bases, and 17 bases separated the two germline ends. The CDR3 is CASSPGGGAYTDTQYF. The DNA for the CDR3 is TGTGCCAGCAGCCCGGGTGGGGGTGCTTACACAGATACGCAGTATTTT.

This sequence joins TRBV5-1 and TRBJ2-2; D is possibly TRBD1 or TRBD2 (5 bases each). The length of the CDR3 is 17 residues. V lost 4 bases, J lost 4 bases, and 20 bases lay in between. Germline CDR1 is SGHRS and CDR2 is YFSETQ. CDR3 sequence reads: CASSRYPGTGSTGELFF. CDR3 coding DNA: TGCGCCAGCAGCCGTTATCCCGGGACGGGGAGCACCGGGGAGCTGTTTTTT.

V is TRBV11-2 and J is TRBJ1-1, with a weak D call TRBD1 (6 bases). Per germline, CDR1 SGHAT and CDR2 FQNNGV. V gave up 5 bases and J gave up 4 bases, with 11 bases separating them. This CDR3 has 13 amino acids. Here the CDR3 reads CASSRDRRTEAFF. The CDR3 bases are TGTGCCAGCAGCCGAGACAGGCGCACTGAAGCTTTCTTT.

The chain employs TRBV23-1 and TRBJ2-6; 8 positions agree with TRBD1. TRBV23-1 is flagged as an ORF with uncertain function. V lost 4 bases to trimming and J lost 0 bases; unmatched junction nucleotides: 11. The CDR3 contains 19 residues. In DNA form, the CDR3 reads TGCGCCAGCAGTCGGACAGGGCTTACACTTACCTCTGGGGCCAACGTCCTGACTTTC. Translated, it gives CASSRTGLTLTSGANVLTF.

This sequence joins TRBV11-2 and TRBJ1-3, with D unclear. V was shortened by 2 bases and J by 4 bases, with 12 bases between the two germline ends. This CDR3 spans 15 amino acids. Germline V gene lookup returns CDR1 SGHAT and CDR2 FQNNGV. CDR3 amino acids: CASSLSGLSGNTIYF. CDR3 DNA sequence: TGTGCCAGCAGCTTAAGTGGGCTTTCAGGAAACACCATATATTTT.

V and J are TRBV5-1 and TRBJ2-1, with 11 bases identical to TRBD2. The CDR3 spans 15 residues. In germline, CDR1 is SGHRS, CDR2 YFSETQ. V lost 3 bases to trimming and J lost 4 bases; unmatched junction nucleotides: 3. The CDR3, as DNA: TGCGCCAGCAGCTCGGGACTAGCGGATTACAATGAGCAGTTCTTC. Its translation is CASSSGLADYNEQFF.

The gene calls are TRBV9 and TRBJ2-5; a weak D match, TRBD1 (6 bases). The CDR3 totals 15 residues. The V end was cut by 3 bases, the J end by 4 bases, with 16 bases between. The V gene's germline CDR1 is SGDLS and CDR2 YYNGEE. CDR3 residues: CASSAPLTGPETQYF. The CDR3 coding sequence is TGTGCCAGCAGCGCCCCCCTTACAGGGCCAGAGACCCAGTACTTC.

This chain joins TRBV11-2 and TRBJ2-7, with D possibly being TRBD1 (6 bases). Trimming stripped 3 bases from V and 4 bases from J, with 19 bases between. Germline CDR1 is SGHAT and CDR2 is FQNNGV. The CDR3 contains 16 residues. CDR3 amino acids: CASSFPGLRGLYEQYF. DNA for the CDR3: TGTGCCAGCAGCTTTCCTGGTCTTAGGGGGTTATACGAGCAGTACTTC.

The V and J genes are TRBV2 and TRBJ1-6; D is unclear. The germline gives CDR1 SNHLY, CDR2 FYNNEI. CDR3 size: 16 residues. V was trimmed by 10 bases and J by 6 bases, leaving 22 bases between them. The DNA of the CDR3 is TGTGCCAAAGCACCCGGCAGGCTAAATGGTAATTCACCCCTCCACTTT. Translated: CAKAPGRLNGNSPLHF.

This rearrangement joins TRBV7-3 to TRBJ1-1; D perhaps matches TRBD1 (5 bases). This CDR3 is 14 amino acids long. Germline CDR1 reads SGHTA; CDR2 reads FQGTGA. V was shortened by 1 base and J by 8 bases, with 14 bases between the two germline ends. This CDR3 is CASSLRGGTMEAFF. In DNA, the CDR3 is TGTGCCAGCAGCTTAAGGGGTGGGACGATGGAAGCTTTCTTT.

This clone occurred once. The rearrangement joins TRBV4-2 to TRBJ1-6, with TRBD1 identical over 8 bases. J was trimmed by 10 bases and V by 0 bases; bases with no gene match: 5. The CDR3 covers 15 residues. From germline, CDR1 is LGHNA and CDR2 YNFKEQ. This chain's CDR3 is CASSQDKDRGSPLHF. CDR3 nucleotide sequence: TGTGCCAGCAGCCAAGACAAAGACAGGGGCTCACCCCTCCACTTT.

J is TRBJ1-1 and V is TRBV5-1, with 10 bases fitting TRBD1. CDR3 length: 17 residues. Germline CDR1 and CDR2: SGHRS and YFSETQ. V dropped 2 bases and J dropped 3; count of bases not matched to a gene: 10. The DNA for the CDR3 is TGCGCCAGCAGCTTTCGACAGGGGGCTCGAATGGACACTGAAGCTTTCTTT. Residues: CASSFRQGARMDTEAFF.

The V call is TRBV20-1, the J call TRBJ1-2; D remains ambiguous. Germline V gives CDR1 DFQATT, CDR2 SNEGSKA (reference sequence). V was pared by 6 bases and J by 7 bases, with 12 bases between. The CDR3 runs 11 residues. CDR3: CSAEKDRGYTF. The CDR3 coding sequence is TGCAGTGCCGAGAAGGATCGTGGCTACACCTTC.

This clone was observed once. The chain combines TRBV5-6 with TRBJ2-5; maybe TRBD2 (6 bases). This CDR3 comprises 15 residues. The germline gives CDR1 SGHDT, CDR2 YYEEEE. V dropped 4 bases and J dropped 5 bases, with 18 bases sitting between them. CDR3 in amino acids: CASSQEGGRTETQYF. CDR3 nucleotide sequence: TGTGCCAGCAGCCAAGAAGGAGGGCGAACGGAGACCCAGTACTTC.

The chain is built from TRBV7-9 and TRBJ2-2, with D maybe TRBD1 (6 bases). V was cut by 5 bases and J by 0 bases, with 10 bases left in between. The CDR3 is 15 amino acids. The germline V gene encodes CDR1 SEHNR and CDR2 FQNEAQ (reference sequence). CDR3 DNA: TGTGCCAGCAGCCCGGGACAATCGAACACCGGGGAGCTGTTTTTT. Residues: CASSPGQSNTGELFF.

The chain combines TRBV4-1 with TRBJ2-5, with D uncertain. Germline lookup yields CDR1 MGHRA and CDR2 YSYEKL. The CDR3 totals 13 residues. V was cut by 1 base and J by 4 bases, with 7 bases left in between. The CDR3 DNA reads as TGCGCCAGCAGCCAAGCTGTCGTAGAGACCCAGTACTTC. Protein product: CASSQAVVETQYF.

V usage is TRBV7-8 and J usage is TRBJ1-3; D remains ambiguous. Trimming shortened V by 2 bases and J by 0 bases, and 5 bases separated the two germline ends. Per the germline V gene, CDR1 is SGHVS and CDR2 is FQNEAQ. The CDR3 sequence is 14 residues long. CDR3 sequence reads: CASSLPLSGNTIYF. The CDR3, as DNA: TGTGCCAGCAGCTTACCACTCTCTGGAAACACCATATATTTT.

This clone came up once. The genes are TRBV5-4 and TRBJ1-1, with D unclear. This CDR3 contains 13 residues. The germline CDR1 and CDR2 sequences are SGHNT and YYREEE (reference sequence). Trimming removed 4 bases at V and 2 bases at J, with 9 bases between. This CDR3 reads CASSPGPNTEAFF. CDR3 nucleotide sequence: TGTGCCAGCAGCCCCGGACCTAACACTGAAGCTTTCTTT.